This entry features one T cell receptor beta chain sequence. Its antigen has not been determined. The method behind the library was 5' RACE. For each TCR library, approximately 3.5 ug of total RNA was used. For each sample, cDNA was synthesized in eight separate reactions using SMARTScribe reverse transcriptase. During cDNA synthesis, template switching introduced unique molecular identifiers that contained a 6-nucleotide sample barcode. Amplification of TCRalpha and TCRbeta cDNA involved two nested PCRs of approximately 16 and 10 cycles, and each PCR was followed by bead purification. Before amplification, the cDNA was treated with uracil DNA-glycosylase and purified using the QIAquick PCR purification kit. The second PCR added Illumina TruSeq-compatible adapters along with sample-specific barcodes. Library quality and concentration were checked on TapeStation and Qubit, and libraries were pooled at around 5 ng each. Pooled libraries were sequenced on an Illumina HiSeq2500 single-index Rapid Run with 2 x 100 bp reads and custom sequencing primers. On the authors' methods: MiGEC version 1.2.6 was used for UMI-based consensus assembly, which corrected PCR and sequencing errors. MiXCR version 2.1.1 handled V(D)J alignment, clonotype assembly and CDR3 extraction. Normalisation of gene usage, clonotype sharing and MAIT/NKT TCR abundance was achieved by analysing the top 1000, 10 000 and 20 000 clonotypes per sample. After downsampling to 27 000 UMIs, diversity was calculated as the inverse Simpson index using the vegan R package. Statistical testing used paired Mann-Whitney U tests on the discordant twin pairs and applied Benjamini-Hochberg correction for multiple testing. TCRdb reprocessed the reads and provides one entry for every CDR3 protein sequence; no DNA is given. V and J calls and clone size were set by TCRdb, not the authors. The table of this sample itemizes approximately 150,000 distinct CDR3 sequences. Of the sample, less than 2.5% is held by the ten largest clones.

The source of the sample is a study of monozygotic twins with inflammatory bowel disease (dated by TCRdb to about 2019). In terms of the full investigation: The complete study included 30 or so monozygotic twin pairs: 19 IBD-discordant Danish pairs and nine German pairs, of which four were IBD-concordant and five were IBD-discordant. Within discordant pairs, disease-associated traits were sought mainly by comparing IBD patients with their genetically identical healthy co-twins. Each individual had, on average, about 151 000 unique TCRalpha sequences and 181 000 unique TCRbeta sequences available for analysis.

The CDR3, cysteine through phenylalanine, is 16 amino acids long. The DNA is unrecorded. Per the germline V gene, SGHRS is the CDR1 and YFSETQ is the CDR2. Points the paper makes about the study in general: The results gave no support for a single strong signal or clonotype linked to IBD. The analysis was unable to tell apart different T cell subtypes. A decrease in TCRbeta repertoire diversity, as measured by inverse Simpson index, was observed in IBD patients compared with their healthy co-twins. Fewer clonotypes were shared with other individuals by IBD patients than by healthy twins, most markedly in patients showing signs of disease activity. Repertoire similarity did not differ between concordant and discordant twins, possibly due to limited statistical power. Background noise and inter-individual variability may have been introduced into the repertoires by the differing immunosuppressive treatments among patients.

From each donor, an approximately 2.5 ml peripheral blood sample was collected into PAXgene tubes and stored at -80 degrees C. Without T cell sorting, total RNA was isolated from whole blood using the PAXgene blood miRNA kit on an automated QIAcube. Peripheral blood from monozygotic twin pairs who were concordant or discordant for inflammatory bowel disease underwent deep TCRalpha and TCRbeta repertoire profiling using unique molecular barcoding. Smoking habits were recorded for all twin pairs, with individuals classified as current, former or never smokers. What was sequenced was blood. The clonotype originates from a human donor with ulcerative colitis or Crohn's disease, or a healthy co-twin of an affected twin (not recorded which). This sequence uses TRBV5-1 and TRBJ2-7; TCRdb indicates TRBD1, and absent DNA this call remains unverified. This receptor carries the CDR3 CASSLGTGTFSYEQYF.